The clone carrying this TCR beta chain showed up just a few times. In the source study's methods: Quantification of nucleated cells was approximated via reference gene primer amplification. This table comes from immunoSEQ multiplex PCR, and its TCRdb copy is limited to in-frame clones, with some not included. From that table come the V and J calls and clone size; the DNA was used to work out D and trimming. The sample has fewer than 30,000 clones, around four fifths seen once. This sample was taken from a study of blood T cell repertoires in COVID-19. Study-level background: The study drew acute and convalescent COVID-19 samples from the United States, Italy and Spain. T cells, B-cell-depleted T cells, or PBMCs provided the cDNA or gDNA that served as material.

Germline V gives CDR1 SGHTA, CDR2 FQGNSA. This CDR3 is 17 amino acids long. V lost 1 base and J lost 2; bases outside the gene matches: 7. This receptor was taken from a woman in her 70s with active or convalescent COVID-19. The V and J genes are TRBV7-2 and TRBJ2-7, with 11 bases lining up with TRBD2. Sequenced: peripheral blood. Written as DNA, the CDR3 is TGTGCCAGCAGCTTAGTCCTAGCGGGAGGTGGTACCTACGAGCAGTACTTC. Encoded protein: CASSLVLAGGGTYEQYF.